Below, 3 T cell receptor beta chains from the same sample are listed, as sequenced in a study of blood T cell repertoires in COVID-19. Sequencing used immunoSEQ multiplex PCR; TCRdb keeps in-frame clones, though not all of them. The sample has 150,000 or so clones, 87% seen once. Sequencing used peripheral blood. The receptors stem from a woman aged 50 to 60 with acute or convalescent COVID-19.

This chain joins TRBV11-2 and TRBJ2-2, with D hard to call. The CDR3 has 14 residues. Germline V lookup: CDR1 SGHAT, CDR2 FQNNGV. With 10 bases removed from V and 0 bases from J, the gap between germline ends came to 12 bases. The CDR3 DNA reads TGTGCCATCCGAGGCACGGCGAACACCGGGGAGCTGTTTTTT. Translated, it gives CAIRGTANTGELFF. The complete variable domain, with remaining parts taken from reference TRBV11-2 and TRBJ2-2, reads EAGVAQSPRYKIIEKRQSVAFWCNPISGHATLYWYQQILGQGPKLLIQFQNNGVVDDSQLPKDRFSAERLKGVDSTLKIQPAKLEDSAVYLCAIRGTANTGELFFGEGSRLTVL.

The chain has TRBV10-3 and TRBJ1-1; D perhaps matches TRBD1 (6 bases). CDR3 size: 15 residues. The germline V gene has CDR1 ENHRY and CDR2 SYGVKD. Trimming pared 0 bases from V and 5 bases from J, leaving 13 bases between. CDR3 in amino acids: CAISESQGRRTEAFF. For the CDR3, the DNA is TGTGCCATCAGTGAGTCACAGGGAAGGCGGACTGAAGCTTTCTTT.

The V call is TRBV12-3 or TRBV12-4, the J call TRBJ1-2; D is uncertain. V was shortened by 1 base and J by 8 bases, with 8 bases between the two germline ends. The CDR3 spans 12 residues. As DNA, the CDR3 is TGTGCCAGCAGTTTAGGGCGAGCGGGCTACACCTTC. It is translated as CASSLGRAGYTF.